Shown below are 8 T cell receptor beta chains from a single sample sequenced in a study of T cell responses to AZD1222 COVID-19 vaccine (dated by TCRdb to the early 2020s). The library was made by the immunoSEQ multiplex PCR assay. The table comes from immuneACCESS by way of TCRdb, which keeps in-frame sequences with V and J called. Part of the clones is missing from these tables; in studies checked, under half for an unresolved V gene and the rest for unknown reasons. The sample yields approximately 140,000 clones; 75% to 90% were counted once. The top ten constitute approximately 1.8% of the sample. The time point label here, explained by the study, means: about 28 days (+/-7) after the second vaccine dose. Sample: peripheral blood, taken 28 days after the second AZD1222 dose. These receptors came from an adult who received the AZD1222 COVID-19 vaccine.

This clone was seen more than once but under ten times. V and J are TRBV6-2 or TRBV6-3 and TRBJ2-3; TRBD2 matches 11 bases. The CDR3 spans 19 residues. Trimming removed 4 bases from V and 3 bases from J; junction bases left unmatched: 15. Germline CDR1 MNHEY, CDR2 SVGEGT. CDR3 sequence: CASSWVGVAGGPRTDTQYF. The CDR3, as DNA: TGTGCCAGCAGTTGGGTTGGGGTAGCGGGAGGGCCGAGAACAGATACGCAGTATTTT.

The V and J genes are TRBV3-1 (or the pseudogene TRBV3-2) and TRBJ1-4; no definite D call. The CDR3 spans 14 residues. Trimming removed 2 bases from V and 11 bases from J, with 15 bases in between. Germline CDR1 and CDR2: LGHDT and YNNKEL (reference sequence). The CDR3 nucleotides read TGTGCCAGCAGCCAAACGTCAGATCGCGGGAAACTGTTTTTT. Its protein is CASSQTSDRGKLFF.

As for this clone: Other DNA sequences within the sample encode an identical CDR3. CDR3 loop: CASSQDDRGSYEQYF. The CDR3 DNA is TGCGCCAGCAGCCAAGATGACAGGGGTTCCTACGAGCAGTACTTC. The genes are TRBV4-3 and TRBJ2-7; 8 bases align to TRBD1. This CDR3 contains 15 residues. V trimming: 0 bases; J trimming: 1 base; junction bases outside the gene matches: 2. Per the germline V gene, CDR1 is LGHNA and CDR2 is YSLEER.

In its sample, this clone was seen once. V and J are TRBV5-5 and TRBJ2-6; no clear D gene. The germline gives CDR1 SGHKS, CDR2 YYEKEE (reference sequence). Trimming cost V 1 base and J 1 base, with 6 bases left between them. This CDR3 has 15 residues. This CDR3 is CASSLLVSGANVLTF. CDR3 nucleotide sequence: TGTGCCAGCAGCTTGTTGGTGTCTGGGGCCAACGTCCTGACTTTC. Variable domain in full (rest from reference TRBV5-5 and TRBJ2-6): DAGVTQSPTHLIKTRGQQVTLRCSPISGHKSVSWYQQVLGQGPQFIFQYYEKEERGRGNFPDRFSARQFPNYSSELNVNALLLGDSALYLCASSLLVSGANVLTFGAGSRLTVL.

V usage is TRBV7-2 and J usage is TRBJ1-5; D ambiguous. Germline V gene lookup returns CDR1 SGHTA and CDR2 FQGNSA. Trimming pared 0 bases from V and 6 bases from J, leaving 12 bases between. The CDR3 consists of 15 residues. Written as DNA, the CDR3 is TGTGCCAGCAGCTTAGCGGCGGGGAGAGGTCAGCCCCAGCATTTT. Translated: CASSLAAGRGQPQHF.

V is TRBV18 and J is TRBJ1-1, with 8 bases identical to TRBD1. Germline V gene lookup returns CDR1 KGHSH and CDR2 LQKENI. Germline trimming cut 3 bases from V and 0 bases from J; bases unmatched to any gene: 9. CDR3 length: 17 amino acids. CDR3 residues: CASSPPGGARMNTEAFF. Here the CDR3 DNA reads TGTGCCAGCTCACCGCCAGGGGGCGCGAGGATGAACACTGAAGCTTTCTTT.

The rearrangement links TRBV20-1 to TRBJ1-6; D gene ambiguous. CDR3 length: 10 residues. CDR1 DFQATT and CDR2 SNEGSKA come from the germline V gene (reference sequence). V gave up 3 bases and J gave up 10 bases, with 4 bases separating them. CDR3 region: CSASRSPLHF. In nucleotides, the CDR3 is TGCAGTGCTAGTCGCTCACCCCTCCACTTT.

V usage is TRBV30 and J usage is TRBJ2-5; 7 bases map to TRBD2. Germline V gene data show CDR1 as GTSNPN and CDR2 as SVGIG (reference sequence). This CDR3 region has 12 residues. The CDR3 loop is CAYQGGRETQYF. The DNA of the CDR3 is TGTGCTTACCAGGGCGGGAGAGAGACCCAGTACTTC. Complete variable domain (other parts from reference TRBV30 and TRBJ2-5): SQTIHQWPATLVQPVGSPLSLECTVEGTSNPNLYWYRQAAGRGLQLLFYSVGIGQISSEVPQNLSASRPQDRQFILSSKKLLLSDSGFYLCAYQGGRETQYFGPGTRLLVL.